This T cell receptor (beta chain) was observed in a study of CD8 T cells in Susac syndrome. Findings of the study overall: The study conceded that relatively few individuals underwent its TCR sequencing and HLA analysis.

Reverse transcription of roughly 0.5 to 1 ug RNA used random hexamers. The CDR3 of TCR beta was amplified by immunoSEQ multiplex PCR across 54 Vbeta and 13 Jbeta. TCRdb processed the immunoSEQ multiplex PCR reads anew with MiXCR; each CDR3 protein has one entry. This table has around 160,000 distinct CDR3 sequences, about 94% appearing once. Remarks on this clonotype: Its specificity is not known.

The sequenced target, TCR beta, came from blood CD8+ and CD4+ T cells. Isolation of CD8+ and CD4+ T cells was performed negatively, whereas enrichment of TEMRA cells was done by FACS. This TCR came from a human donor in good health. Sequencing used CD4+ T cells from PBMCs.

This CDR3 is CASSYTAKEEQYF. For the CDR3, the DNA is TGTGCCAGCAGTTACACGGCTAAGGAGGAGCAGTACTTC. The V gene is TRBV6-2 or TRBV6-3, the J gene TRBJ2-7, with D uncertain. Germline V gene lookup returns CDR1 MNHEY and CDR2 SVGEGT. CDR3 length: 13 residues. Trimming pared 2 bases from V and 7 bases from J, leaving 12 bases between.